These 23 T cell receptor beta chains were sequenced from one sample in a study of OX40 agonist ivuxolimab in advanced cancers. The data were produced by immunoSEQ multiplex PCR, yet TCRdb's version contains in-frame clones alone and is incomplete. The repertoire holds about 94,000 clones, about nine tenths seen once, with just over 0.3% in the top ten. Sequencing used CD4+ or CD8+ T cells sorted from blood, obtained in a trial of the OX40 agonist ivuxolimab. These receptors were taken from an adult with an advanced solid tumor such as melanoma, head and neck, liver or kidney cancer.

This chain connects TRBV15 to TRBJ2-7, with TRBD1 matching over 10 bases. The germline V gene encodes CDR1 LNHNV and CDR2 YYDKDF (reference sequence). The CDR3 consists of 16 residues. V lost 2 bases and J lost 2; bases outside the gene matches: 6. The CDR3 bases are TGTGCCACCAGCAGACGGTCCGGGACAGGGGCCTACGAGCAGTACTTC. It yields the protein CATSRRSGTGAYEQYF.

This chain joins TRBV6-1 and TRBJ2-3, with D uncertain. The CDR3 runs 14 residues. Trimming stripped 8 bases from V and 0 bases from J, with 12 bases between. In germline, CDR1 is MNHNS, CDR2 SASEGT. The CDR3 sequence is CASGTAPSTDTQYF. In DNA form, the CDR3 reads TGTGCCAGCGGCACAGCTCCTAGCACAGATACGCAGTATTTT.

The chain recombines TRBV5-4 with TRBJ2-3; the match to TRBD1 covers 8 bases. Germline assignment: CDR1 SGHNT and CDR2 YYREEE (reference sequence). CDR3 length: 13 amino acids. The J segment lost 9 bases and the V segment lost 5 bases, leaving 8 bases of the junction unmatched. CDR3 DNA sequence: TGTGCCAGCAGTCGGACAGGGTCCGGCACGCAGTATTTT. The encoded protein is CASSRTGSGTQYF.

This rearrangement joins TRBV7-2 to TRBJ2-5, with a weak D call TRBD2 (6 bases). The V gene lost 3 bases and the J gene lost 4 bases, with 12 bases spanning the gap. This CDR3 is built from 14 residues. Germline loops: CDR1 SGHTA, CDR2 FQGNSA. CDR3 in amino acids: CASSFRRDGETQYF. The CDR3, as DNA: TGTGCCAGCAGCTTTCGGAGGGACGGAGAGACCCAGTACTTC.

The J gene is TRBJ2-7, the V gene TRBV6-1; 7 bases agree with TRBD1. The CDR3 spans 14 residues. V shed 5 bases, J shed 1 base, and the junction held 5 bases outside the gene matches. Germline assignment: CDR1 MNHNS and CDR2 SASEGT. CDR3 coding DNA: TGTGCCAGCAGTACCCGGGACAGATCCTACGAGCAGTACTTC. It translates to CASSTRDRSYEQYF.

The J gene is TRBJ2-5, the V gene TRBV30; D remains ambiguous. V was trimmed by 0 bases and J by 1 base, leaving 12 bases between them. This CDR3 has 15 residues. CDR1 is GTSNPN, CDR2 SVGIG, per germline (reference sequence). The CDR3 DNA reads as TGTGCCTGGAGTGTCGTTAGGTCTAGCCAAGAGACCCAGTACTTC. It codes for CAWSVVRSSQETQYF.

The chain couples TRBV15 to TRBJ2-7; 7 nucleotides align to TRBD1. Germline V gives CDR1 LNHNV, CDR2 YYDKDF (reference sequence). V was clipped by 3 bases and J by 3 bases; unmatched bases: 11. The CDR3 has 16 residues. The CDR3 sequence: CATSSRTQGTHYEQYF. For the CDR3, the DNA is TGTGCCACCAGCAGCCGAACACAGGGGACCCACTACGAGCAGTACTTC.

V usage is TRBV11-1 and J usage is TRBJ2-1; D ambiguous. CDR3 length: 15 residues. Trimming stripped 1 base from V and 6 bases from J, with 13 bases between. Germline V CDR1 and CDR2: SGHAT, FQDESV (reference sequence). The CDR3 DNA follows: TGTGCCAGCAGCTTAGGATCAGGTACGATCAATGAGCAGTTCTTC. The encoded protein is CASSLGSGTINEQFF. The full variable domain, with the rest looked up from reference TRBV11-1 and TRBJ2-1, is EAEVAQSPRYKITEKSQAVAFWCDPISGHATLYWYRQILGQGPELLVQFQDESVVDDSQLPKDRFSAERLKGVDSTLKIQPAELGDSAMYLCASSLGSGTINEQFFGPGTRLTVL.

The CDR3 region has the DNA TGTGCCAGCAGCCCTCGGCCCTGGGGGCTCTCTGGGGCCAACGTCCTGACTTTC. This encodes CASSPRPWGLSGANVLTF. This rearrangement joins TRBV7-3 to TRBJ2-6, with D perhaps TRBD1 (6 bases). V was clipped by 5 bases and J by 0 bases, with 17 bases between them. Germline CDR1 reads SGHTA; CDR2 reads FQGTGA. There are 18 residues in the CDR3.

The chain couples TRBV14 to TRBJ1-4, with TRBD1 as a possible D gene (5 bases). CDR1 is SGHDN, CDR2 FVKESK, per germline. Trimming stripped 1 base from V and 4 bases from J, with 10 bases between. The CDR3 sequence is 15 residues long. The chain's CDR3 is CASSQASGFNEKLFF. DNA for the CDR3: TGTGCCAGCAGCCAAGCCTCAGGGTTTAATGAAAAACTGTTTTTT.

The CDR3 here is CSVALAGGPGNEQFF. The DNA of the CDR3 is TGCAGCGTTGCGTTAGCGGGGGGGCCCGGGAATGAGCAGTTCTTC. The V call is TRBV29-1, the J call TRBJ2-1, with 11 bases lining up with TRBD2. This CDR3 is 15 amino acids long. J gave up 7 bases and V 4 bases, and 9 bases lay outside the gene matches. CDR1 and CDR2 (germline): SQVTM, ANQGSEA.

This sequence joins TRBV19 and TRBJ2-1, with D possibly TRBD2 on 6 matching bases. Trimming shortened V by 3 bases and J by 0 bases, and 9 bases separated the two germline ends. This CDR3 region has 15 residues. Germline CDR1 reads LNHDA; CDR2 reads SQIVND (reference sequence). CDR3 in amino acids: CASSMGAGSYNEQFF. CDR3 in DNA: TGTGCCAGTAGTATGGGAGCGGGCTCCTACAATGAGCAGTTCTTC.

The chain combines TRBV13 with TRBJ1-3, with D perhaps matching TRBD1 (6 bases). V lost 5 bases to trimming and J lost 2 bases, with 13 bases between them. Per the germline V gene, CDR1 is PRHDT and CDR2 is FYEKMQ (reference sequence). CDR3 length: 15 amino acids. CDR3 protein: CASSPRGGPGNTIYF. The CDR3, as DNA: TGTGCCAGCAGCCCCCGCGGGGGGCCTGGAAACACCATATATTTT.

The rearrangement uses TRBV5-4 and TRBJ1-4; 8 bases fit TRBD1. Germline trimming cut 4 bases from V and 1 base from J; bases unmatched to any gene: 3. The CDR3 is 15 amino acids. Germline assignment: CDR1 SGHNT and CDR2 YYREEE (reference sequence). The CDR3 sequence: CASSAQGVTNEKLFF. Written as DNA, the CDR3 is TGTGCCAGCAGCGCACAGGGGGTAACTAATGAAAAACTGTTTTTT.

The chain has TRBV7-9 and TRBJ1-5, with 11 bases aligning to TRBD1. The CDR3 has 15 amino acids. Germline values: CDR1 SEHNR, CDR2 FQNEAQ (reference sequence). The J segment lost 6 bases and the V segment lost 2 bases, leaving 3 bases of the junction unmatched. The CDR3 nucleotides read TGTGCCAGCAGCTTATATGGACAGGGGGCTCAGCCCCAGCATTTT. Translated: CASSLYGQGAQPQHF.

V usage is TRBV7-8 and J usage is TRBJ2-3; TRBD2 matches at 12 bases. Germline V gene data show CDR1 as SGHVS and CDR2 as FQNEAQ. The CDR3 sequence is 16 residues long. Trimming at V came to 4 bases and at J to 7 bases, leaving 9 bases not matched to a gene. CDR3 DNA: TGTGCCAGCAGCTCCAACCCTAGCGGGGGGGCTCATACGCAGTATTTT. This encodes CASSSNPSGGAHTQYF.

V and J are TRBV6-1 and TRBJ2-7; no clear D gene. The CDR3 runs 16 residues. Per the germline V gene, CDR1 is MNHNS and CDR2 is SASEGT. V was cut by 0 bases and J by 2 bases, with 14 bases left in between. This CDR3 is CASSEAPPQPPYEQYF. The CDR3 nucleotides read TGTGCCAGCAGTGAAGCGCCACCGCAACCTCCCTACGAGCAGTACTTC.

The V gene is TRBV6-6, the J gene TRBJ1-4; unclear D gene. The CDR3 contains 14 residues. The V gene's germline CDR1 is MNHNY and CDR2 SVGAGI (reference sequence). V was trimmed by 7 bases and J by 9 bases, leaving 18 bases between them. The chain's CDR3 is CASTLDRSHQKLFF. Here the CDR3 DNA reads TGTGCCAGCACTCTTGACCGTTCCCATCAAAAACTGTTTTTT.

This chain links TRBV9 with TRBJ1-3, with 11 bases matching TRBD1. Germline loops: CDR1 SGDLS, CDR2 YYNGEE. This CDR3 has 15 amino acids. With V trimmed by 2 bases and J by 6 bases, 4 bases remained unmatched. The CDR3 nucleotides are TGTGCCAGCAGCGTTTCTGGACAGGGGGCAAACACCATATATTTT. This encodes CASSVSGQGANTIYF.

This clone appeared a few times. The rearrangement uses TRBV7-9 and TRBJ1-1; D is ambiguous. From germline, CDR1 is SEHNR and CDR2 FQNEAQ (reference sequence). The CDR3 has 14 amino acids. Trimming pared 4 bases from V and 1 base from J, leaving 10 bases between. The CDR3 DNA reads as TGTGCCAGCAGCTCGCAGGCCGGGAACACTGAAGCTTTCTTT. Its protein product is CASSSQAGNTEAFF.

The rearrangement uses TRBV7-2 and TRBJ2-7, with TRBD2 identical over 9 bases. There are 15 residues in the CDR3. CDR1 and CDR2 from the germline V gene are SGHTA and FQGNSA. V shed 1 base and J 1 base; nucleotides not matched to a gene: 2. This CDR3 is CASSLVSGGSYEQYF. The CDR3 nucleotides are TGTGCCAGCAGCTTAGTTAGCGGGGGTTCCTACGAGCAGTACTTC. Filled out from reference TRBV7-2 and TRBJ2-7, the complete variable domain reads GAGVSQSPSNKVTEKGKDVELRCDPISGHTALYWYRQSLGQGLEFLIYFQGNSAPDKSGLPSDRFSAERTGGSVSTLTIQRTQQEDSAVYLCASSLVSGGSYEQYFGPGTRLTVT.

CDR3 DNA: TGTGCCAGCAGCGGTACAGGGTCTGGCTACACCTTC. Translating gives CASSGTGSGYTF. This chain joins TRBV11-2 and TRBJ1-2, with D possibly TRBD1 on 6 matching bases. The CDR3 runs to 12 residues. Germline V gene lookup returns CDR1 SGHAT and CDR2 FQNNGV. Trimming stripped 5 bases from V and 7 bases from J, with 11 bases between. Full variable domain (outside the CDR3, taken from reference TRBV11-2 and TRBJ1-2): EAGVAQSPRYKIIEKRQSVAFWCNPISGHATLYWYQQILGQGPKLLIQFQNNGVVDDSQLPKDRFSAERLKGVDSTLKIQPAKLEDSAVYLCASSGTGSGYTFGSGTRLTVV.

This clone came up once. The chain combines TRBV5-1 with TRBJ2-7, with D tentatively TRBD1 or TRBD2 (5 bases each). From germline, CDR1 is SGHRS and CDR2 YFSETQ. The CDR3 length is 19 residues. V was shortened by 2 bases and J by 3 bases, with 27 bases between the two germline ends. CDR3 DNA sequence: TGCGCCAGCAGCTTTAACCCAATCCGGGACGGAGACTTCTACTACGAGCAGTACTTC. Its protein product is CASSFNPIRDGDFYYEQYF.